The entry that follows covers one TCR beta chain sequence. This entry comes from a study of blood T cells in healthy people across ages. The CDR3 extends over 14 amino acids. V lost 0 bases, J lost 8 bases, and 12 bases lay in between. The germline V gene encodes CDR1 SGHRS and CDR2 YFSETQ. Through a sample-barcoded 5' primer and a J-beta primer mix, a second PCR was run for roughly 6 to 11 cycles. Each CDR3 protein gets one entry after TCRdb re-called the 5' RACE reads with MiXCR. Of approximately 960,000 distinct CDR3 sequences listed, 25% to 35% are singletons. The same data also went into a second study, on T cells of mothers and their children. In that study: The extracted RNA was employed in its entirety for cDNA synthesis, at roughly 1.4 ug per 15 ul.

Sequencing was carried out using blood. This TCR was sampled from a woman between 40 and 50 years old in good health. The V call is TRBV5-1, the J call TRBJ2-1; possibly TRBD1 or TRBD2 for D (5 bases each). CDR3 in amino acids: CASSLDPGTDEQFF. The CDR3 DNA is TGCGCCAGCAGCTTGGATCCAGGGACGGATGAGCAGTTCTTC.